One and the same sample provided the 18 T cell receptor beta chains below, sequenced in a study of shared clonotypes between healthy human individuals. The repertoire was sequenced with immunoSEQ multiplex PCR; TCRdb's copy has only in-frame clones and lacks some. The table has 2 million to 2.5 million clones, 85% to 95% seen once. Sequenced material: naive CD4+ T cells from PBMCs. Subset meaning: CD45RA+ positively selected. The source is a man aged 18 to 29 in good health. Some clones in this sample may be carry-over from other donors' samples.

The J gene is TRBJ2-1, the V gene TRBV7-2; D gene unclear. This CDR3 is 14 amino acids long. CDR1 SGHTA and CDR2 FQGNSA come from the germline V gene. Deletions cut 5 bases from V and 3 bases from J, with 11 bases between. CDR3 DNA sequence: TGTGCCAGCAGCCCCCCCAATCGCTACAATGAGCAGTTCTTC. This codes for CASSPPNRYNEQFF.

The CDR3 loop is CASRAGVIQPQHF. CDR3 nucleotide sequence: TGTGCCAGTAGGGCAGGGGTTATTCAGCCCCAGCATTTT. The chain joins TRBV19 to TRBJ1-5; D perhaps matches TRBD1 (6 bases). CDR3 length: 13 residues. CDR1 LNHDA and CDR2 SQIVND come from the germline V gene (reference sequence). V was clipped by 6 bases and J by 6 bases, with 12 bases between them.

The chain joins TRBV2 to TRBJ2-7; D may be TRBD2 (5 bases). This CDR3 is built from 15 residues. V gave up 6 bases and J gave up 2 bases, with 17 bases separating them. CDR1 is SNHLY, CDR2 FYNNEI, per germline. The CDR3 here is CASSLLQDGTYEQYF. The CDR3 DNA sequence: TGTGCCAGCAGCCTCCTTCAGGACGGGACCTACGAGCAGTACTTC.

The V call is TRBV7-9, the J call TRBJ2-1, with unresolved D. The germline V and J ends were trimmed by 1 base and 4 bases, with 8 bases remaining between them. This CDR3 is built from 14 residues. Per the germline V gene, CDR1 is SEHNR and CDR2 is FQNEAQ (reference sequence). CDR3 DNA sequence: TGTGCCAGCAGCTTAGACTGGGGATACAATGAGCAGTTCTTC. The encoded protein is CASSLDWGYNEQFF.

The rearrangement uses TRBV10-2 and TRBJ2-7; D might be TRBD2 (6 bases). The germline V and J ends were trimmed by 6 bases and 1 base, with 13 bases remaining between them. The CDR3 totals 14 residues. Germline V CDR1 and CDR2: WSHSY, SAAADI. For the CDR3, the DNA is TGCGCCAGCAGCCCCTCCGGGAGATCCTACGAGCAGTACTTC. This translates into CASSPSGRSYEQYF.

The chain uses TRBV2 and TRBJ2-7, with TRBD2 identical over 11 bases. The CDR3 runs 16 residues. V gave up 8 bases and J gave up 0 bases; unmatched junction bases: 9. Germline lookup yields CDR1 SNHLY and CDR2 FYNNEI. The CDR3 bases are TGTGCCAGCGGCTCGGGACTAGCGGTGCGCTCCTACGAGCAGTACTTC. The encoded protein is CASGSGLAVRSYEQYF.

Only one count was recorded for this clone. The rearrangement links TRBV11-1 to TRBJ2-4; 10 bases map to TRBD2. This CDR3 is built from 19 residues. CDR1 is SGHAT, CDR2 FQDESV, per germline (reference sequence). Unmatched junction bases numbered 14, after V lost 5 bases and J lost 1 base. The CDR3 is CASSPKWASGSGAKNIQYF. In nucleotides, the CDR3 is TGTGCCAGCAGCCCAAAATGGGCTAGCGGGAGTGGGGCCAAAAACATTCAGTACTTC. The whole variable domain, filled in from reference TRBV11-1 and TRBJ2-4, reads EAEVAQSPRYKITEKSQAVAFWCDPISGHATLYWYRQILGQGPELLVQFQDESVVDDSQLPKDRFSAERLKGVDSTLKIQPAELGDSAMYLCASSPKWASGSGAKNIQYFGAGTRLSVL.

The chain couples TRBV13 to TRBJ1-4, with D possibly TRBD1 on 5 matching bases. The CDR3 has 15 amino acids. Per the germline V gene, CDR1 is PRHDT and CDR2 is FYEKMQ (reference sequence). V was shortened by 5 bases and J by 5 bases, with 15 bases between the two germline ends. CDR3 protein: CASSLRQNRNEKLFF. The CDR3 bases are TGTGCCAGCAGCCTCCGACAGAACAGGAATGAAAAACTGTTTTTT. Based on the CDR3 plus reference TRBV13 and TRBJ1-4, the full variable domain is AAGVIQSPRHLIKEKRETATLKCYPIPRHDTVYWYQQGPGQDPQFLISFYEKMQSDKGSIPDRFSAQQFSDYHSELNMSSLELGDSALYFCASSLRQNRNEKLFFGSGTQLSVL.

The chain has TRBV7-9 and TRBJ1-4, with D possibly matching TRBD1 (5 bases). CDR3 size: 16 residues. The V end lost 6 bases, the J end lost 8 bases, and 22 bases lay between the germline ends. Germline V gives CDR1 SEHNR, CDR2 FQNEAQ (reference sequence). For the CDR3, the DNA is TGTGCCAGCAGAAAACAACCTCGGGGGGAGGGCGAAAAACTGTTTTTT. Protein sequence: CASRKQPRGEGEKLFF.

CDR3 in DNA: TGCGCCAGCTACCCTGACACCGGAGTCTACGAGCAGTACTTC. Its protein product is CASYPDTGVYEQYF. The chain links TRBV5-1 to TRBJ2-7; D ambiguous. CDR1 and CDR2 from the germline V gene are SGHRS and YFSETQ. The CDR3 totals 14 residues. The germline V and J ends were trimmed by 7 bases and 3 bases, with 17 bases remaining between them.

As concerns this clone: The same CDR3 is also encoded by other DNA sequences in this sample. CDR3 amino acids: CASSRRLAGQETQYF. In DNA, the CDR3 is TGTGCCAGCAGCCGACGACTAGCGGGACAAGAGACCCAGTACTTC. The chain employs TRBV14 and TRBJ2-5, with 11 bases lining up with TRBD2. V trimming: 4 bases; J trimming: 2 bases; junction bases outside the gene matches: 3. The germline CDR1 and CDR2 sequences are SGHDN and FVKESK. The CDR3 runs 15 residues.

The CDR3 coding sequence is TGTGCCAGCAGGCCGTTTCGGGGGGACGGTGAAAAACTGTTTTTT. It codes for CASRPFRGDGEKLFF. The gene calls are TRBV28 and TRBJ1-4; D is possibly TRBD1 (5 bases). Germline V lookup: CDR1 MDHEN, CDR2 SYDVKM. V was pared by 6 bases and J by 7 bases, with 18 bases between. CDR3 length: 15 residues.

The gene calls are TRBV6-1 and TRBJ2-5; D remains unclear. The CDR3 has 12 amino acids. Trimming left V 6 bases short and J 5 bases short, with 10 bases between. Per the germline V gene, CDR1 is MNHNS and CDR2 is SASEGT. The DNA of the CDR3 is TGTGCCAGCAGCAAAAGGGATGAGACCCAGTACTTC. Translation: CASSKRDETQYF.

The V gene is TRBV9, the J gene TRBJ2-1; 10 nucleotides align to TRBD2. The V gene's germline CDR1 is SGDLS and CDR2 YYNGEE. V trimming: 4 bases; J trimming: 5 bases; junction bases outside the gene matches: 6. The CDR3 spans 15 residues. CDR3 residues: CASSSSGRANNEQFF. CDR3 DNA: TGTGCCAGCAGCTCCAGCGGGAGGGCCAACAATGAGCAGTTCTTC.

The CDR3: CASSLSQAVTSSDEQFF. The CDR3 DNA sequence: TGTGCCAGCAGCTTAAGTCAGGCTGTGACTAGCTCCGATGAGCAGTTCTTC. This sequence joins TRBV13 and TRBJ2-1; 7 bases are shared with TRBD2. Trimming removed 2 bases from V and 8 bases from J; junction bases left unmatched: 15. This CDR3 is 17 amino acids long. Per the germline V gene, CDR1 is PRHDT and CDR2 is FYEKMQ (reference sequence).

The V gene is TRBV7-9, the J gene TRBJ2-3, with D maybe TRBD1 (6 bases). Germline V gene lookup returns CDR1 SEHNR and CDR2 FQNEAQ (reference sequence). CDR3 size: 14 residues. The V end lost 5 bases, the J end lost 1 base, and 10 bases lay between the germline ends. The CDR3 nucleotides are TGTGCCAGCAGCAGAGGGGGAGGCACAGATACGCAGTATTTT. Its translation is CASSRGGGTDTQYF.

This chain uses TRBV4-2 with TRBJ2-2, with 8 bases identical to TRBD1. The V gene's germline CDR1 is LGHNA and CDR2 YNFKEQ. V trimming: 4 bases; J trimming: 3 bases; junction bases outside the gene matches: 13. This CDR3 has 18 residues. The CDR3: CASSPQPRGRADTGELFF. In DNA, the CDR3 is TGTGCCAGCAGCCCCCAACCCAGGGGGCGGGCGGACACCGGGGAGCTGTTTTTT.

The chain has TRBV15 and TRBJ2-5; 13 nucleotides match TRBD2. Germline V gene lookup returns CDR1 LNHNV and CDR2 YYDKDF (reference sequence). CDR3 length equals 18 residues. Unmatched junction bases numbered 10, after V lost 1 base and J lost 5 bases. CDR3 DNA: TGTGCCACCAGCAGAGGGACTAGCGGGAGTGAAATTGTGGAGACCCAGTACTTC. Its translation is CATSRGTSGSEIVETQYF.